Shown below are 32 T cell receptor beta chains from a single sample sequenced in a study of blood T cell repertoires in COVID-19 (dated by TCRdb to about 2020). Receptor amplification or capture employed the immunoSEQ multiplex PCR assay. TCRdb re-hosts the immuneACCESS table, in-frame sequences only. Its copies lack some clones; in the studies checked, an unresolved V gene accounts for under half of them, and the cause for the rest is not known. This sample is represented by more than 95,000 clones; approximately 68% of them were singletons. Roughly 2.2% of the sample goes to the ten largest clones. The sequenced material came from peripheral blood. The origin of the receptors is a woman in her sixties or seventies with acute or convalescent COVID-19.

The chain couples TRBV5-1 to TRBJ1-2, with TRBD1 identical over 10 bases. The V segment lost 0 bases and the J segment 6 bases; nucleotides outside the gene matches: 2. Germline loops: CDR1 SGHRS, CDR2 YFSETQ. The CDR3 is made up of 14 amino acids. CDR3 residues: CASSLDGQGDGYTF. The CDR3 DNA sequence: TGCGCCAGCAGCTTGGATGGACAGGGGGATGGCTACACCTTC.

This chain uses TRBV2 with TRBJ1-5; D might be TRBD1 (6 bases). With 5 bases removed from V and 4 bases from J, the gap between germline ends came to 9 bases. Germline CDR1 SNHLY, CDR2 FYNNEI. The CDR3 runs to 13 residues. CDR3 nucleotides: TGTGCCAGCAGTTTGACAGGTAATCAGCCCCAGCATTTT. Protein product: CASSLTGNQPQHF.

The rearrangement links TRBV5-1 to TRBJ1-6; D might be TRBD1 (6 bases). Trimming stripped 4 bases from V and 4 bases from J, with 12 bases between. This CDR3 has 15 amino acids. Germline CDR1 is SGHRS and CDR2 is YFSETQ. The CDR3 bases are TGCGCCAGCAGCCTCCGGACAGATTATAATTCACCCCTCCACTTT. Its translation: CASSLRTDYNSPLHF. Supplemented by reference TRBV5-1 and TRBJ1-6, the full variable domain reads KAGVTQTPRYLIKTRGQQVTLSCSPISGHRSVSWYQQTPGQGLQFLFEYFSETQRNKGNFPGRFSGRQFSNSRSEMNVSTLELGDSALYLCASSLRTDYNSPLHFGNGTRLTVT.

This clone was recorded many times. The CDR3 sequence is CASSVADRTDTQYF. CDR3 nucleotide sequence: TGCGCCAGCAGCGTAGCGGATCGCACAGATACGCAGTATTTT. J is TRBJ2-3 and V is TRBV4-1; a weak D match, TRBD2 (6 bases). Germline V lookup: CDR1 MGHRA, CDR2 YSYEKL. V lost 5 bases and J lost 1, with 10 bases in between. The CDR3 is 14 residues long.

The V gene is TRBV3-1 (or the pseudogene TRBV3-2), the J gene TRBJ1-1; 7 bases line up with TRBD1. Germline CDR1 and CDR2: LGHDT and YNNKEL (reference sequence). This CDR3 is built from 13 residues. Trimming removed 3 bases from V and 11 bases from J; junction bases left unmatched: 9. For the CDR3, the DNA is TGTGCCAGCAGCCATCAACTACGACAGGGTGCTTTCTTT. Translating gives CASSHQLRQGAFF.

This chain uses TRBV9 with TRBJ2-7; 8 nucleotides line up with TRBD2. From germline, CDR1 is SGDLS and CDR2 YYNGEE. The CDR3 contains 18 residues. V was pared by 0 bases and J by 4 bases, with 15 bases of the junction left unmatched. The CDR3 DNA reads as TGTGCCAGCAGCGTAGTTTCCCCAGGTCGAGCGGGAGAATACGAGCAGTACTTC. Encoded protein: CASSVVSPGRAGEYEQYF.

V usage is TRBV19 and J usage is TRBJ2-5, with 9 bases fitting TRBD1. Germline-derived CDR1 and CDR2 are LNHDA and SQIVND (reference sequence). The CDR3 is 14 amino acids. With V trimmed by 4 bases and J by 4 bases, 4 bases remained unmatched. The CDR3 DNA reads TGTGCCAGTAGTACCGGGACAGGGCGAGAGACCCAGTACTTC. Encoded protein: CASSTGTGRETQYF.

This chain links TRBV4-1 with TRBJ2-7, with no clear D. This CDR3 region has 12 residues. Trimming removed 3 bases at V and 3 bases at J, with 6 bases between. Germline CDR1 is MGHRA and CDR2 is YSYEKL. CDR3 sequence (DNA): TGCGCCAGCAGCCATACGGGCTACGAGCAGTACTTC. It encodes CASSHTGYEQYF.

The V gene is TRBV19, the J gene TRBJ1-2; TRBD1 matches at 7 bases. CDR1 and CDR2 (germline): LNHDA, SQIVND (reference sequence). This CDR3 is 17 amino acids long. V shed 5 bases, J shed 3 bases, and the junction held 15 bases outside the gene matches. Written as DNA, the CDR3 is TGTGCCAGTAGTCCCTCTCCGGGGACAGTCGGGTACTATGGCTACACCTTC. Residues: CASSPSPGTVGYYGYTF.

The genes are TRBV2 and TRBJ2-3, with 8 nucleotides matching TRBD1. This CDR3 has 15 residues. The J segment lost 0 bases and the V segment lost 9 bases, leaving 8 bases of the junction unmatched. Germline CDR1 is SNHLY and CDR2 is FYNNEI. The CDR3 DNA is TGTGCCAGTACCCCGGGGACAGGTAGCACAGATACGCAGTATTTT. This encodes CASTPGTGSTDTQYF.

The V call is TRBV9, the J call TRBJ2-1; 10 bases align to TRBD1. This CDR3 spans 17 amino acids. Germline loops: CDR1 SGDLS, CDR2 YYNGEE. The junction had 6 bases not matched to a gene; V was cut back by 3 bases and J by 0 bases. CDR3 region: CASSARDRGSSYNEQFF. Written as DNA, the CDR3 is TGTGCCAGCAGCGCCCGGGACAGGGGCTCCTCCTACAATGAGCAGTTCTTC.

The count of this clone is one. In the same sample, other DNA sequences code for this CDR3. V is TRBV20-1 and J is TRBJ1-4; D is undetermined. Germline V lookup: CDR1 DFQATT, CDR2 SNEGSKA (reference sequence). Trimming cost V 3 bases and J 8 bases, with 7 bases left between them. This CDR3 has 11 residues. CDR3 nucleotides: TGCAGTGCTAGGGAGGAAGAAAAACTGTTTTTT. Protein product: CSAREEEKLFF.

This clone was observed once. The gene calls are TRBV6-6 and TRBJ2-7, with D maybe TRBD2 (5 bases). The CDR3 sequence is 13 residues long. The germline CDR1 and CDR2 sequences are MNHNY and SVGAGI (reference sequence). V lost 2 bases and J lost 4, with 9 bases in between. The CDR3: CASSYEVAYEQYF. The CDR3 DNA reads TGTGCCAGCAGTTACGAGGTAGCGTACGAGCAGTACTTC.

This clone has at least ten counts. The J gene is TRBJ2-1, the V gene TRBV6-6, with 9 nucleotides matching TRBD2. V was pared by 5 bases and J by 3 bases, with 11 bases of the junction left unmatched. CDR1 is MNHNY, CDR2 SVGAGI, per germline (reference sequence). This CDR3 is 17 amino acids long. In DNA form, the CDR3 reads TGTGCCAGCAGTCCAACCCTTAGCGGGGGAAGCTACAATGAGCAGTTCTTC. Encoded protein: CASSPTLSGGSYNEQFF.

The chain combines TRBV12-2 with TRBJ2-3; whether TRBD2, the table's D call, matches the DNA was not checked. TRBV12-2 is a pseudogene segment. This CDR3 has 16 amino acids. In DNA form, the CDR3 reads TGTGCAAGTCGCTTGGGAAACGGGATTAGCCCAGATACGCAGTATTTT. Translated, it gives CASRLGNGISPDTQYF.

A few counts support this clone. The chain uses TRBV30 and TRBJ1-5; TRBD1 is a possible D gene (6 bases). Trimming shortened V by 2 bases and J by 2 bases, and 13 bases separated the two germline ends. Germline-derived CDR1 and CDR2 are GTSNPN and SVGIG (reference sequence). The CDR3 sequence is 15 residues long. The CDR3 coding sequence is TGTGCCTGGAGTCCCAGGTCAGGGGGCAATCAGCCCCAGCATTTT. Translated: CAWSPRSGGNQPQHF.

The gene calls are TRBV10-3 and TRBJ2-2; 9 nucleotides align to TRBD2. This CDR3 has 15 residues. After removal of 10 bases from V and 3 bases from J, the junction contained 9 bases not matched to a gene. In germline, CDR1 is ENHRY, CDR2 SYGVKD. CDR3 sequence: CATRGGAGDTGELFF. The CDR3 coding sequence is TGTGCCACCCGCGGGGGGGCCGGGGACACCGGGGAGCTGTTTTTT.

This chain uses TRBV5-1 with TRBJ1-1; TRBD1 matches at 7 bases. Trimming took 0 bases from V and 5 from J; bases not matched to a gene: 4. CDR3 length: 14 residues. In germline, CDR1 is SGHRS, CDR2 YFSETQ. Here the CDR3 reads CASSLEGARTEAFF. The CDR3 coding sequence is TGCGCCAGCAGCTTGGAGGGGGCTCGGACTGAAGCTTTCTTT. Full variable domain (remainder filled in from reference TRBV5-1 and TRBJ1-1): KAGVTQTPRYLIKTRGQQVTLSCSPISGHRSVSWYQQTPGQGLQFLFEYFSETQRNKGNFPGRFSGRQFSNSRSEMNVSTLELGDSALYLCASSLEGARTEAFFGQGTRLTVV.

This rearrangement joins TRBV9 to TRBJ1-6, with TRBD1 identical over 7 bases. V gave up 0 bases and J gave up 16 bases; unmatched junction bases: 4. The CDR3 totals 12 residues. Germline-derived CDR1 and CDR2 are SGDLS and YYNGEE. Here the CDR3 reads CASSVAGQQLHF. The DNA for the CDR3 is TGTGCCAGCAGCGTAGCGGGACAGCAGCTCCACTTT.

A single count supports this clone. The V call is TRBV20-1, the J call TRBJ1-1; 7 positions agree with TRBD1. The V segment lost 5 bases and the J segment 10 bases; nucleotides outside the gene matches: 7. The CDR3 totals 11 residues. CDR1 and CDR2 from the germline V gene are DFQATT and SNEGSKA (reference sequence). The CDR3: CSAGHRGRAFF. The CDR3 DNA reads as TGCAGTGCTGGCCACAGGGGACGAGCTTTCTTT.

This chain uses TRBV6-1 with TRBJ2-3; 7 positions agree with TRBD1. The CDR3 spans 16 residues. Trimming cost V 4 bases and J 0 bases; bases outside gene matches: 7. Germline V gene data show CDR1 as MNHNS and CDR2 as SASEGT. The CDR3 DNA follows: TGTGCCAGCAGTGGACGACAGGGCCTGAGCACAGATACGCAGTATTTT. It encodes CASSGRQGLSTDTQYF.

The chain is built from TRBV7-2 and TRBJ2-3, with D possibly being TRBD2 (5 bases). This CDR3 region has 15 residues. Trimming took off 5 bases at V and 6 bases at J, with 18 bases between the two ends. Germline V gene lookup returns CDR1 SGHTA and CDR2 FQGNSA. The CDR3 bases are TGTGCCAGCAGCAGACCGGGAATCCAGGCGGATACGCAGTATTTT. It is translated as CASSRPGIQADTQYF.

The rearrangement joins TRBV5-6 to TRBJ2-3; TRBD2 matches at 9 bases. CDR1 SGHDT and CDR2 YYEEEE come from the germline V gene. This CDR3 is built from 15 residues. Trimming removed 5 bases from V and 0 bases from J; junction bases left unmatched: 4. The CDR3 DNA is TGTGCCAGCAGTTCTAGCGGGGAAAGCACAGATACGCAGTATTTT. It encodes CASSSSGESTDTQYF.

The chain recombines TRBV27 with TRBJ1-5, with 10 bases matching TRBD1. The CDR3 totals 19 residues. V lost 5 bases and J lost 7; bases outside the gene matches: 20. Germline values: CDR1 MNHEY, CDR2 SMNVEV (reference sequence). In DNA, the CDR3 is TGTGCCAGCAGTCCGACCCGGGACAGGGGTTTACTGGGAGTCCAGCCCCAGCATTTT. Its protein is CASSPTRDRGLLGVQPQHF.

This clone was recorded at least ten times. J is TRBJ1-1 and V is TRBV28; D is ambiguous. CDR3 length equals 13 residues. The germline CDR1 and CDR2 sequences are MDHEN and SYDVKM. The V gene lost 2 bases and the J gene lost 4 bases, with 8 bases spanning the gap. CDR3 nucleotide sequence: TGTGCCAGCAGTTTAACGGGAGCCACTGAAGCTTTCTTT. It is translated as CASSLTGATEAFF.

V usage is TRBV18 and J usage is TRBJ1-4; perhaps TRBD1 as D (6 bases). V was pared by 6 bases and J by 5 bases, with 16 bases between. The length of the CDR3 is 15 residues. Germline values: CDR1 KGHSH, CDR2 LQKENI. CDR3 amino acids: CASSPSVQGNEKLFF. The CDR3 DNA follows: TGTGCCAGCTCTCCGTCAGTCCAGGGGAATGAAAAACTGTTTTTT.

The chain carries TRBV21-1 and TRBJ1-2; the table calls TRBD1, which could not be checked here. TRBV21-1 is a pseudogene. The CDR3 has 16 amino acids. Here the CDR3 reads CASSKVRDRFNYGYTF. The CDR3 bases are TGTGCCAGCAGCAAAGTTAGGGACAGATTTAACTATGGCTACACCTTC.

This clone has more than one count but fewer than ten. The CDR3 nucleotides are TGTGCCAGCTCACCCAACCCGGGACAGGGGAGCCTGCCCCAGCATTTT. It yields the protein CASSPNPGQGSLPQHF. This chain links TRBV18 with TRBJ1-5; TRBD1 matches 10 bases. Germline loops: CDR1 KGHSH, CDR2 LQKENI. V lost 3 bases, J lost 9 bases, and 11 bases stayed unmatched. The CDR3 is 16 residues long.

The chain recombines TRBV24-1 with TRBJ2-5, with D unresolved. The V end was cut by 1 base, the J end by 0 bases, with 8 bases between. The CDR3 extends over 15 amino acids. Per germline, CDR1 KGHDR and CDR2 SFDVKD. In nucleotides, the CDR3 is TGTGCCACCAGTGATTTATCAGGCTACCAAGAGACCCAGTACTTC. This codes for CATSDLSGYQETQYF.

The chain joins TRBV19 to TRBJ1-2, with 8 bases that match TRBD1. V lost 5 bases to trimming and J lost 8 bases; unmatched junction nucleotides: 7. CDR1 and CDR2 (germline): LNHDA, SQIVND (reference sequence). The CDR3 runs 13 residues. This chain's CDR3 is CASSPRQGIGYTF. For the CDR3, the DNA is TGTGCCAGTAGTCCTAGACAGGGGATAGGCTACACCTTC.

The chain employs TRBV29-1 and TRBJ2-7, with TRBD1 as a possible D gene (6 bases). The CDR3 has 12 residues. Germline V gives CDR1 SQVTM, CDR2 ANQGSEA. V lost 6 bases to trimming and J lost 2 bases, with 11 bases between them. CDR3 sequence reads: CSVRDIAYEQYF. The DNA of the CDR3 is TGCAGCGTCCGGGACATAGCCTACGAGCAGTACTTC.

CDR3 amino acids: CASSGQQGENEKLFF. CDR3 DNA: TGTGCCAGCAGCGGTCAACAGGGGGAGAATGAAAAACTGTTTTTT. This chain links TRBV5-6 with TRBJ1-4; the match to TRBD1 covers 8 bases. The CDR3 totals 15 residues. CDR1 SGHDT and CDR2 YYEEEE come from the germline V gene. The J segment lost 5 bases and the V segment lost 4 bases, leaving 7 bases of the junction unmatched.